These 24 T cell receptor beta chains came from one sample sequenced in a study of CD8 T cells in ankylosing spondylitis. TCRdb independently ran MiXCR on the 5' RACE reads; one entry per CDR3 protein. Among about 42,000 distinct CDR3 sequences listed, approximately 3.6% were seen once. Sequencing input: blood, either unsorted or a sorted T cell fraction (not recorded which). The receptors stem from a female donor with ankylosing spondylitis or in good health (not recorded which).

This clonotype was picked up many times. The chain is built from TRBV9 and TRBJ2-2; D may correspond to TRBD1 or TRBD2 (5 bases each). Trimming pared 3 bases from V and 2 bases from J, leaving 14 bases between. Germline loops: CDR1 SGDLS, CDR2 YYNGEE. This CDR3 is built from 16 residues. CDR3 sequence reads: CASSGRGWQNTGELFF. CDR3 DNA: TGTGCCAGCAGCGGACGGGGCTGGCAAAACACCGGGGAGCTGTTTTTT.

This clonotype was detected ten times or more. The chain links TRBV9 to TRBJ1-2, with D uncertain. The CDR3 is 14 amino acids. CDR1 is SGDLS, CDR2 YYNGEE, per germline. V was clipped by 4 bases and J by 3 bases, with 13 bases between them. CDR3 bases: TGTGCCAGCAGCATAGGACCGGTCGACTATGGCTACACCTTC. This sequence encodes CASSIGPVDYGYTF.

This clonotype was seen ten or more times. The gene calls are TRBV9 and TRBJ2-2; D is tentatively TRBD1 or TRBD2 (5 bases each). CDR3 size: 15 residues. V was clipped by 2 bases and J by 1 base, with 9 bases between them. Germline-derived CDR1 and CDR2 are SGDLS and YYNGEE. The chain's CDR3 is CASSVGGMNTGELFF. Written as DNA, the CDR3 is TGTGCCAGCAGCGTTGGGGGAATGAACACCGGGGAGCTGTTTTTT.

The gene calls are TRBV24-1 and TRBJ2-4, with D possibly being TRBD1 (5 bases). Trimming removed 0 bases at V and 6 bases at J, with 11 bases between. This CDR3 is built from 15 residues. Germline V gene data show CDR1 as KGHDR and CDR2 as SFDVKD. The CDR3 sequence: CATSDLWCRGNIQYF. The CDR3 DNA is TGTGCCACCAGTGATTTGTGGTGTAGGGGAAACATTCAGTACTTC.

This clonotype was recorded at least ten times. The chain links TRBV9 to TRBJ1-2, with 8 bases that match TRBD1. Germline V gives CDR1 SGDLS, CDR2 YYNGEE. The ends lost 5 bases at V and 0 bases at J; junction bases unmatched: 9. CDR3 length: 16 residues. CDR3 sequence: CASREGQGKANYGYTF. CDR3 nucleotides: TGTGCCAGCAGAGAAGGACAGGGCAAAGCTAACTATGGCTACACCTTC.

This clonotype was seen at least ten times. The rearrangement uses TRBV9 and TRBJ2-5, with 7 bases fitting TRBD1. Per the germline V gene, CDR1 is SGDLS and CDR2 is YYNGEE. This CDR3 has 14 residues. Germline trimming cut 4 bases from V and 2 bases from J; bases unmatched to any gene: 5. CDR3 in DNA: TGTGCCAGCAGCAAACAGGGACAGCAAGAGACCCAGTACTTC. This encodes CASSKQGQQETQYF. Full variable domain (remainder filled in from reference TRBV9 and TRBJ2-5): DSGVTQTPKHLITATGQRVTLRCSPRSGDLSVYWYQQSLDQGLQFLIQYYNGEERAKGNILERFSAQQFPDLHSELNLSSLELGDSALYFCASSKQGQQETQYFGPGTRLLVL.

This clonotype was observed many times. This CDR3 is CASSVESGGRQFF. CDR3 sequence (DNA): TGTGCCAGCAGCGTAGAGAGCGGGGGTCGGCAGTTCTTC. This chain connects TRBV9 to TRBJ2-1; 8 bases line up with TRBD2. V shed 0 bases and J 12 bases; nucleotides not matched to a gene: 5. CDR3 size: 13 residues. Germline CDR1 is SGDLS and CDR2 is YYNGEE.

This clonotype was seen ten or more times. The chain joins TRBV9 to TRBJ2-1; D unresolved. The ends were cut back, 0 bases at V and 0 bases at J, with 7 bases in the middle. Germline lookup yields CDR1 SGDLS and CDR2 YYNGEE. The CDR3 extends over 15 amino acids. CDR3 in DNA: TGTGCCAGCAGCGTAGGGCCTTCCTCCTACAATGAGCAGTTCTTC. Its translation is CASSVGPSSYNEQFF.

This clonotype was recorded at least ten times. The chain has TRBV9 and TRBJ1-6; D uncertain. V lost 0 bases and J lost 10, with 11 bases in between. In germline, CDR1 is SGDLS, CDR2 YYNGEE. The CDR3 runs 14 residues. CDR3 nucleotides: TGTGCCAGCAGCGTAGCCTCCCAAAGGTCACCCCTCCACTTT. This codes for CASSVASQRSPLHF.

The CDR3 region is CASSFRGGGGTDTQYF. In DNA, the CDR3 is TGTGCCAGCAGCTTCCGGGGGGGAGGAGGCACAGATACGCAGTATTTT. V and J are TRBV9 and TRBJ2-3, with 8 bases identical to TRBD2. This CDR3 is 16 amino acids long. The germline V gene has CDR1 SGDLS and CDR2 YYNGEE. The V segment lost 4 bases and the J segment 1 base; nucleotides outside the gene matches: 8.

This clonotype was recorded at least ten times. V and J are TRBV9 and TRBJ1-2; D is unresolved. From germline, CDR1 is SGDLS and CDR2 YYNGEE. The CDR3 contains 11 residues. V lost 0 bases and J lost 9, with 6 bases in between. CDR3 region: CASSVGGSYTF. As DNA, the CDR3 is TGTGCCAGCAGCGTAGGTGGAAGCTACACCTTC.

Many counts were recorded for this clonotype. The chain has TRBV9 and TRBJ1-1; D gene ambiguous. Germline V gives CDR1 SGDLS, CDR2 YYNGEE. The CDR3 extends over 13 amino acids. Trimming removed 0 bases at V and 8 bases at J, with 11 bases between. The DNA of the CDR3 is TGTGCCAGCAGCGTAGCTACGGACGGAGAAGCTTTCTTT. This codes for CASSVATDGEAFF.

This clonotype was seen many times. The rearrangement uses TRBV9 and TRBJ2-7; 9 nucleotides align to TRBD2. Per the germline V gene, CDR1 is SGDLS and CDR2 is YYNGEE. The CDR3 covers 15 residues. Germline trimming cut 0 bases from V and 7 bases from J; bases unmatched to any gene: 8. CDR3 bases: TGTGCCAGCAGCGTAGGGCTAGCGGGGAGTACGGAGCAGTACTTC. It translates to CASSVGLAGSTEQYF.

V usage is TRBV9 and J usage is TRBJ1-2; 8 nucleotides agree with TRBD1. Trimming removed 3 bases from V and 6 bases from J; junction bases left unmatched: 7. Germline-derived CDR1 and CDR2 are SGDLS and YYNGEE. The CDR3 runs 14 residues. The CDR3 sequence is CASSEGQAADGYTF. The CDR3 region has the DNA TGTGCCAGCAGCGAGGGACAGGCCGCGGATGGCTACACCTTC.

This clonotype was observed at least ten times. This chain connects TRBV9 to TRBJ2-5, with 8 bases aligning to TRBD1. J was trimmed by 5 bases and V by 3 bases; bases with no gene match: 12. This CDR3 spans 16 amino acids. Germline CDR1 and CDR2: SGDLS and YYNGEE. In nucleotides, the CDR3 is TGTGCCAGCAGCGCGGGGGACAGGTTTTACGCGGAGACCCAGTACTTC. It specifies CASSAGDRFYAETQYF.

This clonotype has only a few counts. In DNA, the CDR3 is TGTGCCAGCAGCGCTGGGACAGGGGTCTCTGGGGCCAACGTCCTGACTTTC. Residues: CASSAGTGVSGANVLTF. This chain uses TRBV9 with TRBJ2-6; 10 positions match TRBD1. CDR1 SGDLS and CDR2 YYNGEE come from the germline V gene. The CDR3 covers 17 residues. The V segment lost 3 bases and the J segment 0 bases; nucleotides outside the gene matches: 3.

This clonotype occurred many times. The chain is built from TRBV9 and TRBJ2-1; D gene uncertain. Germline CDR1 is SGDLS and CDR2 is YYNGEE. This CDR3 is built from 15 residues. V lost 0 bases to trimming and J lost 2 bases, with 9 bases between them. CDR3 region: CASSVGGSTYNEQFF. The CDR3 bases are TGTGCCAGCAGCGTAGGCGGATCAACCTACAATGAGCAGTTCTTC.

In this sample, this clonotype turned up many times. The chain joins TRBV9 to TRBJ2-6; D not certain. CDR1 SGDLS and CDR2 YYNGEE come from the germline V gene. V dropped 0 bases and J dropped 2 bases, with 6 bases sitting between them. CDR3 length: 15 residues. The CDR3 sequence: CASSVGTAGANVLTF. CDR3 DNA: TGTGCCAGCAGCGTAGGAACTGCTGGGGCCAACGTCCTGACTTTC.

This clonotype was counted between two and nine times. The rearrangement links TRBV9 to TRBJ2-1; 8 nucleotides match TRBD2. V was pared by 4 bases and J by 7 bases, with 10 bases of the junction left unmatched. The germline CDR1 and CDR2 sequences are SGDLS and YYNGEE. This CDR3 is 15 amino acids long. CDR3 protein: CASSLSPSGSNEQFF. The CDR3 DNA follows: TGTGCCAGCAGCCTTTCCCCCAGCGGGAGTAATGAGCAGTTCTTC. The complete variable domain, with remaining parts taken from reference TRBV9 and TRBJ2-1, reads DSGVTQTPKHLITATGQRVTLRCSPRSGDLSVYWYQQSLDQGLQFLIQYYNGEERAKGNILERFSAQQFPDLHSELNLSSLELGDSALYFCASSLSPSGSNEQFFGPGTRLTVL.

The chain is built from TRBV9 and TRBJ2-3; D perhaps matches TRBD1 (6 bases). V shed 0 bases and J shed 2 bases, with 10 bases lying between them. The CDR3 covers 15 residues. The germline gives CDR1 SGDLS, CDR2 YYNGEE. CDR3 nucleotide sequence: TGTGCCAGCAGCGTAGTAGGGGGATTCACAGATACGCAGTATTTT. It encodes CASSVVGGFTDTQYF.

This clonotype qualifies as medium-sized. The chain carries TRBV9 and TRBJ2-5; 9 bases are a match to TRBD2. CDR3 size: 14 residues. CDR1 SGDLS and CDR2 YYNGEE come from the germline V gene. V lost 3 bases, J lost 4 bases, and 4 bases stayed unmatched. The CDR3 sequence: CASSGGGARETQYF. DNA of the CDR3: TGTGCCAGCAGCGGCGGGGGGGCCCGAGAGACCCAGTACTTC.

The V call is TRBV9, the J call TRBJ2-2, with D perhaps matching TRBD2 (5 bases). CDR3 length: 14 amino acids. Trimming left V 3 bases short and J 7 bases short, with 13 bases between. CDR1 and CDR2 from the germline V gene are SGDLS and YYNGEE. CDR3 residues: CASSAHHSVGELFF. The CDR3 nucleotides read TGTGCCAGCAGCGCGCACCATAGCGTCGGGGAGCTGTTTTTT. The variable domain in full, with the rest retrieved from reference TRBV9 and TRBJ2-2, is DSGVTQTPKHLITATGQRVTLRCSPRSGDLSVYWYQQSLDQGLQFLIQYYNGEERAKGNILERFSAQQFPDLHSELNLSSLELGDSALYFCASSAHHSVGELFFGEGSRLTVL.

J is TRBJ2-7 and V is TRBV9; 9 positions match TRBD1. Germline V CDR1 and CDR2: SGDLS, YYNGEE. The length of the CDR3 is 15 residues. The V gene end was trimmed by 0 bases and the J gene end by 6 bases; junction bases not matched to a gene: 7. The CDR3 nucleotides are TGTGCCAGCAGCGTAGGTAACAGGGGGCAGAGCGAGCAGTACTTC. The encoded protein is CASSVGNRGQSEQYF.

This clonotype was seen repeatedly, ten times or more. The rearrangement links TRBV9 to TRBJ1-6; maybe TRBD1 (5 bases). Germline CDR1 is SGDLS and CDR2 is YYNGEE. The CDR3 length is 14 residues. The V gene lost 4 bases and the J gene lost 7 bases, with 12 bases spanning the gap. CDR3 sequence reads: CASSIDRNNSPLHF. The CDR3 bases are TGTGCCAGCAGCATTGACAGAAACAATTCACCCCTCCACTTT.